The clone carrying this TCR beta chain was seen a handful of times. The antigen remains undetermined. 60 Vbeta and 13 Jbeta primers were used in PCR. Some clones are missing from TCRdb's copy, which holds only in-frame ones; the method was immunoSEQ multiplex PCR. Here the sample spans some 150,000 clones, approximately 77% being singletons. These data are taken from a study of cytomegalovirus exposure and HLA in healthy donors. Study context: Falling in the Caucasian-associated ancestry cluster were 81% of approximately 400 genotyped donors.

This CDR3 has 15 amino acids. From germline, CDR1 is MDHEN and CDR2 SYDVKM. V dropped 8 bases and J dropped 0 bases, with 17 bases sitting between them. Findings of the study overall: Later analysis reportedly placed an Asian-associated ancestry cluster below the approximately 650-donor mean in N-insertions. The authors later linked a missense DCLRE1C variant to TCR beta V- and J-gene trimming. Later on, an analysis tied under 20,000 TCR beta sequences to HLA alleles at 0.05 false discovery rate.

This receptor was obtained from a woman aged 40 to 49 in good health and CMV-seronegative. Sequenced sample: PBMCs. The chain employs TRBV28 and TRBJ2-7; D is ambiguous. CDR3 region: CASSEIKRSSYEQYF. The CDR3 region has the DNA TGTGCCAGCTCCGAAATAAAGAGGAGCTCCTACGAGCAGTACTTC.